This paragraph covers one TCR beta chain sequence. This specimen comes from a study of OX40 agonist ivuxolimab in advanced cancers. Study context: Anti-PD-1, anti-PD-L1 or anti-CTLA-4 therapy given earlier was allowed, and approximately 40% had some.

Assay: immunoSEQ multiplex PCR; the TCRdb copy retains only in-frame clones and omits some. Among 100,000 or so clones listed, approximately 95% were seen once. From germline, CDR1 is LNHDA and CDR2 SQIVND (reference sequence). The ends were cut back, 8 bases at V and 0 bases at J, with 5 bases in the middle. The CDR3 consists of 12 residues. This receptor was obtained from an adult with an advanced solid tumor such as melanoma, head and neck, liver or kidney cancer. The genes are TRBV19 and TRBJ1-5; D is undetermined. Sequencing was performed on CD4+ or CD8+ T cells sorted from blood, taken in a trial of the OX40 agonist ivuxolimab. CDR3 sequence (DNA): TGTGCCAGTGCAGATAGCAATCAGCCCCAGCATTTT. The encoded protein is CASADSNQPQHF.